Below are 13 T cell receptor beta chains sequenced from a single sample in a study of beta chain features in type 1 diabetes. The whole isolated RNA underwent reverse transcription, so sequencing captured expressed TCRB transcripts. Clones were read by immunoSEQ multiplex PCR, and TCRdb kept only the in-frame ones, dropping some. The table records hundreds of thousands of clones, around 15% of them present only once. The material sequenced was naive CD4+ T cells from blood. Receptors originate from a man younger than 35 in good health.

This clone has more than one count but fewer than ten. The CDR3 sequence: CASSRTTGQNTEAFF. In DNA form, the CDR3 reads TGTGCCAGCTCTCGAACGACTGGGCAGAACACTGAAGCTTTCTTT. The gene calls are TRBV18 and TRBJ1-1; D is ambiguous. CDR3 length equals 15 residues. V lost 6 bases to trimming and J lost 1 base, with 15 bases between them. Germline V gene data show CDR1 as KGHSH and CDR2 as LQKENI.

This chain links TRBV7-9 with TRBJ2-7; D gene ambiguous. CDR3 length equals 15 residues. The germline V gene encodes CDR1 SEHNR and CDR2 FQNEAQ (reference sequence). Trimming cost V 1 base and J 6 bases, with 16 bases left between them. The CDR3 bases are TGTGCCAGCAGCTTAGACGTCGTGAGGCCCGGCGAGCAGTACTTC. This encodes CASSLDVVRPGEQYF.

The J gene is TRBJ2-1, the V gene TRBV15; 10 bases are a match to TRBD1. V trimming: 2 bases; J trimming: 8 bases; junction bases outside the gene matches: 9. CDR3 length equals 16 residues. Per germline, CDR1 LNHNV and CDR2 YYDKDF (reference sequence). CDR3 amino acids: CATSRPGDRGSDEQFF. The CDR3 DNA reads TGTGCCACCAGCAGACCTGGGGACAGGGGTTCCGATGAGCAGTTCTTC.

The chain combines TRBV6-6 with TRBJ1-4; 11 bases are a match to TRBD1. The length of the CDR3 is 15 residues. Germline loops: CDR1 MNHNY, CDR2 SVGAGI (reference sequence). The V segment lost 0 bases and the J segment 8 bases; nucleotides outside the gene matches: 2. This CDR3 is CASSYSDRGQEKLFF. The DNA of the CDR3 is TGTGCCAGCAGTTACTCGGACAGGGGGCAAGAAAAACTGTTTTTT.

The chain links TRBV5-4 to TRBJ2-7; 13 nucleotides align to TRBD2. Germline loops: CDR1 SGHNT, CDR2 YYREEE (reference sequence). The CDR3 is 16 residues long. The ends lost 3 bases at V and 6 bases at J; junction bases unmatched: 9. The DNA for the CDR3 is TGTGCCAGCAGCTCCGGGACTAGCGGGATCACTGCCGAGCAGTACTTC. This codes for CASSSGTSGITAEQYF. Together with reference TRBV5-4 and TRBJ2-7, the CDR3 gives the full variable domain: ETGVTQSPTHLIKTRGQQVTLRCSSQSGHNTVSWYQQALGQGPQFIFQYYREEENGRGNFPPRFSGLQFPNYSSELNVNALELDDSALYLCASSSGTSGITAEQYFGPGTRLTVT.

This clone showed up just a few times. The gene calls are TRBV28 and TRBJ1-5, with TRBD1 matching 7 bases. Germline loops: CDR1 MDHEN, CDR2 SYDVKM. The CDR3 is 14 residues long. The junction had 6 bases not matched to a gene; V was cut back by 6 bases and J by 4 bases. CDR3 sequence reads: CASRPGTANQPQHF. The CDR3 DNA reads TGTGCCAGCAGGCCCGGGACAGCTAATCAGCCCCAGCATTTT.

The chain joins TRBV27 to TRBJ2-1; D may correspond to TRBD1 or TRBD2 (5 bases each). Trimming removed 6 bases at V and 12 bases at J, with 24 bases between. This CDR3 contains 15 residues. The germline V gene has CDR1 MNHEY and CDR2 SMNVEV (reference sequence). CDR3 region: CASSWGLSTSGWQFF. The CDR3 DNA is TGTGCCAGCAGCTGGGGCCTTTCCACGAGCGGCTGGCAGTTCTTC.

This clone came up a few times. This sequence joins TRBV19 and TRBJ1-1, with 8 bases identical to TRBD1. Trimming took 10 bases from V and 1 from J; bases not matched to a gene: 8. This CDR3 is built from 14 residues. The germline CDR1 and CDR2 sequences are LNHDA and SQIVND (reference sequence). DNA for the CDR3: TGTGCCACCAGGGGGACAGGACGGAACACTGAAGCTTTCTTT. Translating it yields CATRGTGRNTEAFF.

This chain links TRBV7-7 with TRBJ2-5; the match to TRBD2 covers 12 bases. This CDR3 region has 16 residues. The junction had 4 bases not matched to a gene; V was cut back by 1 base and J by 4 bases. Germline V lookup: CDR1 SSHAT, CDR2 FNYEAQ (reference sequence). The CDR3 loop reads CASSLVSTSGRETQYF. CDR3 DNA sequence: TGTGCCAGCAGCTTAGTTTCGACTAGCGGGAGAGAGACCCAGTACTTC.

This chain joins TRBV28 and TRBJ1-1, with D possibly TRBD1 on 5 matching bases. V shed 10 bases and J shed 6 bases, with 12 bases lying between them. Germline assignment: CDR1 MDHEN and CDR2 SYDVKM. The CDR3 is 11 residues long. DNA of the CDR3: TGTGCCATCCTGGTGGGGGCTGAAGCTTTCTTT. Encoded protein: CAILVGAEAFF.

The table lists this clone with a few counts. The chain joins TRBV6-1 to TRBJ2-2; a possible D gene is TRBD1 (6 bases). The CDR3 consists of 15 residues. CDR1 and CDR2 from the germline V gene are MNHNS and SASEGT. V was cut by 8 bases and J by 4 bases, with 17 bases left in between. CDR3 residues: CASRDRPRTTGELFF. DNA of the CDR3: TGTGCCAGCCGCGACAGGCCCCGCACCACCGGGGAGCTGTTTTTT.

This clone was recorded a few times. This chain links TRBV7-9 with TRBJ2-3; 9 bases agree with TRBD1. V was clipped by 4 bases and J by 0 bases; unmatched bases: 11. CDR3 length: 18 amino acids. CDR1 is SEHNR, CDR2 FQNEAQ, per germline (reference sequence). CDR3 region: CASSSQGARSPSTDTQYF. In nucleotides, the CDR3 is TGTGCCAGCAGCTCACAGGGGGCCAGATCCCCTAGCACAGATACGCAGTATTTT.

The chain has TRBV7-3 and TRBJ2-3; TRBD2 matches 9 bases. The CDR3 length is 17 residues. The V gene end was trimmed by 0 bases and the J gene end by 4 bases; junction bases not matched to a gene: 8. The germline gives CDR1 SGHTA, CDR2 FQGTGA. The CDR3 region has the DNA TGTGCCAGCAGCTTAACTAGCGGGGGCCTCAGGGCAGATACGCAGTATTTT. Encoded protein: CASSLTSGGLRADTQYF.